These 5 T cell receptor beta chains were all obtained from the same sample, sequenced in a study of blood T cell repertoires in COVID-19. Data came from immunoSEQ multiplex PCR; TCRdb stores just in-frame clones and leaves some out. The table shows approximately 140,000 clones, with roughly 87% occurring only once. The sample comprised peripheral blood. The receptors come from a woman in her sixties or seventies with active or convalescent COVID-19.

The chain is built from TRBV2 and TRBJ2-5; 11 bases agree with TRBD2. CDR3 size: 13 residues. J lost 2 bases, V lost 9 bases, and 2 bases had no gene match. Germline assignment: CDR1 SNHLY and CDR2 FYNNEI. The CDR3 loop reads CARRTSGQETQYF. The CDR3 DNA is TGTGCCAGAAGGACTAGCGGGCAAGAGACCCAGTACTTC.

This clone was recorded once. This chain joins TRBV4-3 and TRBJ2-7; the match to TRBD2 covers 9 bases. V shed 0 bases and J 4 bases; nucleotides not matched to a gene: 7. CDR1 LGHNA and CDR2 YSLEER come from the germline V gene. This CDR3 is built from 16 residues. DNA of the CDR3: TGCGCCAGCAGCCAAGATTGGAGTAGCGGGGGATACGAGCAGTACTTC. Translating gives CASSQDWSSGGYEQYF.

The chain employs TRBV7-2 and TRBJ2-5, with TRBD2 identical over 7 bases. Germline CDR1 reads SGHTA; CDR2 reads FQGNSA. The CDR3 covers 16 residues. The junction had 17 bases not matched to a gene; V was cut back by 4 bases and J by 9 bases. The chain's CDR3 is CASSSIAGAAVGAQYF. CDR3 DNA: TGTGCCAGCAGCTCAATAGCGGGTGCGGCAGTTGGTGCCCAGTACTTC.

Only a few counts were recorded for this clone. The V gene is TRBV4-3, the J gene TRBJ2-2; D is perhaps TRBD1 (5 bases). Trimming pared 0 bases from V and 0 bases from J, leaving 14 bases between. CDR1 is LGHNA and CDR2 is YSLEER in the germline V gene. There are 18 residues in the CDR3. CDR3: CASSQERIQGPNTGELFF. Written as DNA, the CDR3 is TGCGCCAGCAGCCAAGAAAGGATCCAGGGTCCGAACACCGGGGAGCTGTTTTTT.

V and J are TRBV4-3 and TRBJ2-7, with TRBD1 matching over 10 bases. CDR1 is LGHNA, CDR2 YSLEER, per germline. This CDR3 comprises 13 residues. V shed 4 bases, J shed 6 bases, and the junction held 3 bases outside the gene matches. In DNA form, the CDR3 reads TGCGCCAGCAGCCGCGGACAGGGGGGCGAGCAGTACTTC. Translation: CASSRGQGGEQYF.